This paragraph reports one TCR beta chain. Its antigen is unidentified. For each CDR3 protein, TCRdb gives one entry from its re-call of the 5' RACE reads, without DNA. Across about 460,000 distinct CDR3 sequences, the top ten clones capture over 1.1% of the sample. This sample was included in a study of T cells expressing NK-cell markers. Background on the study: Sorted CD3+CD56+NKG2C+, CD3+CD56+NKG2C- and CD3+CD56-NKG2C+ T cells supplied TCR beta repertoires. The study, taken as a whole, reports: Expanded NKG2C+ T cell clones had unclear HCMV specificity. These same clonotypes (in a handful of donors) also led the CD3+CD56-NKG2C+ fraction. The share of CD8+ T cells held by dominant NKG2C+ clonotypes was about 1.0-7.5% in six donors.

Per the germline V gene, CDR1 is LGHDT and CDR2 is YNNKEL (reference sequence). This CDR3 has 14 residues. This chain links TRBV3-1 with TRBJ2-7. This sequence originates from a woman between 50 and 59 years old in good health. The sequenced material came from blood T cells: a sorted CD56 or NKG2C T cell subset, CD4+ or CD8+ T cells, or bulk PBMC T cells (not recorded which). This chain's CDR3 is CASSPSRASGEQYF.